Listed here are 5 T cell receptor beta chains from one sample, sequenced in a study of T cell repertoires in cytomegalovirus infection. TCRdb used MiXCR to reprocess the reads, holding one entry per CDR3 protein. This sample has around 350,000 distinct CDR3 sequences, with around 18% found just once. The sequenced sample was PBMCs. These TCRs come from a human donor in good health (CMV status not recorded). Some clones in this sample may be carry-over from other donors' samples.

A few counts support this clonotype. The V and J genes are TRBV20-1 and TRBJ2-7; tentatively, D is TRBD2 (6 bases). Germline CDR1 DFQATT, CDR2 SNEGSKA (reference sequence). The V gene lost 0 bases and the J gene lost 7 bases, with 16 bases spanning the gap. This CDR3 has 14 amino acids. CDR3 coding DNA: TGCAGTGCTAGAGATACGGACCGCGGGGATGAGCAGTACTTC. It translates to CSARDTDRGDEQYF.

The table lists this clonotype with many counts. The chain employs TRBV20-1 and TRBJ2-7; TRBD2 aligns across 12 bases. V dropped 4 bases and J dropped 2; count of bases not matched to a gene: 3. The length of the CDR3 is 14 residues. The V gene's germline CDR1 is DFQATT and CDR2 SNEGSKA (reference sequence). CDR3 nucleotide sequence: TGCAGTGCTATTACTAGCGGGGGGACCTACGAGCAGTACTTC. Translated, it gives CSAITSGGTYEQYF.

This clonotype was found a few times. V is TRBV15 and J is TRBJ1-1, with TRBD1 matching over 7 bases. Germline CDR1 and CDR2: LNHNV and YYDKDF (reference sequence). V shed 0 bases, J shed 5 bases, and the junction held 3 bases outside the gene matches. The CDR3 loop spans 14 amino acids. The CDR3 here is CATSRETGWTEAFF. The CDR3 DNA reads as TGTGCCACCAGCAGAGAGACAGGGTGGACTGAAGCTTTCTTT.

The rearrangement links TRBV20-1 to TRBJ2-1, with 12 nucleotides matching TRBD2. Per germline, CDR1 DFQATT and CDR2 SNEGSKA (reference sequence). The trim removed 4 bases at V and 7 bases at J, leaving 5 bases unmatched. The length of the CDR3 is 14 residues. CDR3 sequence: CSAKTSGRGNEQFF. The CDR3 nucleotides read TGCAGTGCTAAGACTAGCGGGAGAGGGAATGAGCAGTTCTTC.

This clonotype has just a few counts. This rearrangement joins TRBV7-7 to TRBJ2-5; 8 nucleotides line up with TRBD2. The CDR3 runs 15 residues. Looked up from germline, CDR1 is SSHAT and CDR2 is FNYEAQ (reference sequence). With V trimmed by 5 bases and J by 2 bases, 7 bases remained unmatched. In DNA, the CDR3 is TGTGCCAGCAGCCGCATTAGCGGGGCGCAAGAGACCCAGTACTTC. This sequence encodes CASSRISGAQETQYF.